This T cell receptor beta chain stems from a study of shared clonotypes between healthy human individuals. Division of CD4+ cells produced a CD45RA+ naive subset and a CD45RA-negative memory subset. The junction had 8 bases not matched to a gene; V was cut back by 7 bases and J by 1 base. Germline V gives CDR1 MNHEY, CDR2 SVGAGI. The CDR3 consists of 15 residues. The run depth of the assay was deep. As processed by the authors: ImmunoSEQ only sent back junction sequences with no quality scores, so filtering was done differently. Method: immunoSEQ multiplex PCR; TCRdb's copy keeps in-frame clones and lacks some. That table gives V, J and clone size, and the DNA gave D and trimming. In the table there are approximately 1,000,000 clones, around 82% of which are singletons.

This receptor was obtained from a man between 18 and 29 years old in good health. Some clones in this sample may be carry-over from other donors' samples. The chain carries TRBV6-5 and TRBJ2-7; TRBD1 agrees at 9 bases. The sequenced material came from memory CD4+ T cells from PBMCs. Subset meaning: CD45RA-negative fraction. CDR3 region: CASTNAGTGSYEQYF. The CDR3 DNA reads TGTGCCAGCACCAACGCCGGGACAGGGTCCTACGAGCAGTACTTC.